These 29 T cell receptor beta chains share one sample of origin, sequenced in a study of blood T cell repertoires in COVID-19. Profiled with immunoSEQ multiplex PCR; TCRdb holds only in-frame clones, not every one. This table has fewer than 75,000 clones, under 95% appearing once. Source material: peripheral blood. The receptors originated from a human donor in a cohort sampled during active COVID-19.

This rearrangement joins TRBV6-5 to TRBJ2-1; 9 bases line up with TRBD1. The CDR3 is made up of 14 amino acids. J lost 7 bases, V lost 6 bases, and 7 bases had no gene match. Germline loops: CDR1 MNHEY, CDR2 SVGAGI. The CDR3 region has the DNA TGTGCCAGCAGAAAGACAGGGGGGATGAATGAGCAGTTCTTC. Translating gives CASRKTGGMNEQFF.

This clone was counted ten times or more. This chain uses TRBV9 with TRBJ2-1, with TRBD2 matching 8 bases. The V gene's germline CDR1 is SGDLS and CDR2 YYNGEE. V gave up 3 bases and J gave up 7 bases; unmatched junction bases: 9. The CDR3 covers 15 residues. CDR3 DNA: TGTGCCAGCAGCGCCCGTAGCGGGACGGGAAATGAGCAGTTCTTC. This gives the protein CASSARSGTGNEQFF.

This clone came up once. The V gene is TRBV5-4, the J gene TRBJ2-5; 13 bases are a match to TRBD2. With 4 bases clipped from V and 5 bases from J, the junction kept 8 bases outside the gene matches. Germline V gene data show CDR1 as SGHNT and CDR2 as YYREEE (reference sequence). CDR3 length equals 16 residues. The CDR3 region is CASSPRTSGRLETQYF. Here the CDR3 DNA reads TGTGCCAGCAGCCCTCGGACTAGCGGGAGATTGGAGACCCAGTACTTC. Together with reference TRBV5-4 and TRBJ2-5, the CDR3 gives the full variable domain: ETGVTQSPTHLIKTRGQQVTLRCSSQSGHNTVSWYQQALGQGPQFIFQYYREEENGRGNFPPRFSGLQFPNYSSELNVNALELDDSALYLCASSPRTSGRLETQYFGPGTRLLVL.

The rearrangement uses TRBV6-6 and TRBJ2-3; weak D call: TRBD2 (6 bases). Germline CDR1 and CDR2: MNHNY and SVGAGI (reference sequence). This CDR3 is 13 amino acids long. Between the trimmed V and J ends, which lost 2 bases and 6 bases, there was a span of 9 bases. CDR3 DNA sequence: TGTGCCAGCAGTTACCGGAGGGAGGATACGCAGTATTTT. This sequence encodes CASSYRREDTQYF.

The chain links TRBV27 to TRBJ2-7; 9 bases fit TRBD1. The length of the CDR3 is 14 residues. The germline gives CDR1 MNHEY, CDR2 SMNVEV (reference sequence). Trimming took 8 bases from V and 0 from J; bases not matched to a gene: 5. In DNA, the CDR3 is TGTGCCAGCGAATCGACAGGGGGCTCCTACGAGCAGTACTTC. Its protein product is CASESTGGSYEQYF.

This clone has a single count. This CDR3 is CACRTALNTEAFF. Written as DNA, the CDR3 is TGTGCCTGCCGGACAGCACTGAACACTGAAGCTTTCTTT. The chain links TRBV10-3 to TRBJ1-1, with a weak D call TRBD1 (6 bases). The V gene's germline CDR1 is ENHRY and CDR2 SYGVKD. This CDR3 contains 13 residues. Trimming shortened V by 11 bases and J by 0 bases, and 13 bases separated the two germline ends.

This clone was counted a single time. V is TRBV7-2 and J is TRBJ2-7; a possible D gene is TRBD1 (6 bases). Trimming left V 2 bases short and J 1 base short, with 15 bases between. From germline, CDR1 is SGHTA and CDR2 FQGNSA. The CDR3 is made up of 16 amino acids. The DNA of the CDR3 is TGTGCCAGCAGCTTAACGGCGACCACAGGGTCCTACGAGCAGTACTTC. Amino acid sequence: CASSLTATTGSYEQYF.

The chain combines TRBV7-9 with TRBJ2-1; 11 nucleotides align to TRBD2. The V gene end was trimmed by 5 bases and the J gene end by 7 bases; junction bases not matched to a gene: 7. The CDR3 is 15 amino acids. CDR1 and CDR2 from the germline V gene are SEHNR and FQNEAQ (reference sequence). For the CDR3, the DNA is TGTGCCAGCAGCCTGACTAGCGGGAAAGCTAATGAGCAGTTCTTC. It encodes CASSLTSGKANEQFF.

The V and J genes are TRBV24-1 and TRBJ2-7; TRBD1 agrees at 9 bases. The CDR3 has 15 residues. J lost 5 bases, V lost 4 bases, and 8 bases had no gene match. Germline-derived CDR1 and CDR2 are KGHDR and SFDVKD. The CDR3 sequence: CATSDPGTGSNEQYF. The CDR3 nucleotides are TGTGCCACCAGTGACCCCGGGACAGGGTCCAACGAGCAGTACTTC.

The chain combines TRBV6-5 with TRBJ2-1; possible D gene TRBD1, 6 bases. Trimming took 9 bases from V and 0 from J, leaving 12 bases between them. The CDR3 is made up of 14 amino acids. Germline-derived CDR1 and CDR2 are MNHEY and SVGAGI. DNA for the CDR3: TGTGCCAGTTACGAACAGGGCTCCTACAATGAGCAGTTCTTC. Translated: CASYEQGSYNEQFF.

The V call is TRBV9, the J call TRBJ2-5, with 11 bases aligning to TRBD2. The V and J ends lost 3 bases and 4 bases, in that order; junction bases with no gene match: 17. Germline-derived CDR1 and CDR2 are SGDLS and YYNGEE. CDR3 length equals 19 residues. The CDR3 region is CASSDPLGLADQGIETQYF. The CDR3 DNA reads TGTGCCAGCAGCGACCCTCTGGGACTAGCGGACCAGGGGATAGAGACCCAGTACTTC.

The rearrangement uses TRBV28 and TRBJ2-1; 15 positions match TRBD2. Germline CDR1 is MDHEN and CDR2 is SYDVKM. Trimming cost V 3 bases and J 14 bases; bases outside gene matches: 5. The CDR3 has 14 residues. In DNA, the CDR3 is TGTGCCAGCAGTTTGGGACTAGCGGGAGGTCCAAAGTTCTTC. Protein product: CASSLGLAGGPKFF.

V gene TRBV6-5 combines with J gene TRBJ2-7; 8 bases match TRBD1. Germline trimming cut 4 bases from V and 7 bases from J; bases unmatched to any gene: 6. Germline-derived CDR1 and CDR2 are MNHEY and SVGAGI. This CDR3 contains 13 residues. The CDR3 bases are TGTGCCAGCAGTTTTCAGGGGGCTGGAGAGCAGTACTTC. It codes for CASSFQGAGEQYF.

The rearrangement joins TRBV7-2 to TRBJ1-1, with a weak D call TRBD1 (6 bases). The CDR3 runs 15 residues. Germline CDR1 and CDR2: SGHTA and FQGNSA. Between the trimmed V and J ends, which lost 1 base and 0 bases, there was a span of 9 bases. CDR3 sequence reads: CASSLEPGVNTEAFF. CDR3 nucleotide sequence: TGTGCCAGCAGCTTAGAACCAGGGGTGAACACTGAAGCTTTCTTT. The whole variable domain, remainder taken from reference TRBV7-2 and TRBJ1-1, is GAGVSQSPSNKVTEKGKDVELRCDPISGHTALYWYRQSLGQGLEFLIYFQGNSAPDKSGLPSDRFSAERTGGSVSTLTIQRTQQEDSAVYLCASSLEPGVNTEAFFGQGTRLTVV.

This rearrangement joins TRBV19 to TRBJ1-2; TRBD1 matches 7 bases. CDR1 is LNHDA and CDR2 is SQIVND in the germline V gene (reference sequence). The CDR3 consists of 13 residues. The junction had 4 bases not matched to a gene; V was cut back by 5 bases and J by 4 bases. This CDR3 is CASSQGGSYGYTF. Here the CDR3 DNA reads TGTGCCAGTAGTCAGGGGGGCTCCTATGGCTACACCTTC.

The chain links TRBV20-1 to TRBJ1-5; the D is unclear. With 3 bases removed from V and 3 bases from J, the gap between germline ends came to 15 bases. CDR1 and CDR2 (germline): DFQATT, SNEGSKA (reference sequence). This CDR3 has 15 amino acids. The chain's CDR3 is CSASEPGRYNQPQHF. In nucleotides, the CDR3 is TGCAGTGCTAGTGAACCGGGAAGGTACAATCAGCCCCAGCATTTT.

The V call is TRBV9, the J call TRBJ2-3, with D unresolved. The CDR3 runs to 12 residues. With 3 bases removed from V and 5 bases from J, the gap between germline ends came to 7 bases. The germline V gene has CDR1 SGDLS and CDR2 YYNGEE. CDR3: CASSAIGDTQYF. DNA for the CDR3: TGTGCCAGCAGCGCCATCGGAGATACGCAGTATTTT.

By sample fraction, this clone is medium-sized. The CDR3 DNA reads TGTGCCAGCAGCGGGACAGATCTTGGTCAGCCCCAGCATTTT. It specifies CASSGTDLGQPQHF. The rearrangement links TRBV11-2 to TRBJ1-5; 7 bases match TRBD1. V trimming: 5 bases; J trimming: 6 bases; junction bases outside the gene matches: 7. Germline CDR1 reads SGHAT; CDR2 reads FQNNGV. This CDR3 contains 14 residues.

The chain couples TRBV19 to TRBJ1-2, with no clear D. CDR1 is LNHDA, CDR2 SQIVND, per germline (reference sequence). CDR3 size: 13 residues. The ends were cut back, 3 bases at V and 3 bases at J, with 8 bases in the middle. CDR3 in DNA: TGTGCCAGTAGTATTCCAGAGGACTATGGCTACACCTTC. Its translation: CASSIPEDYGYTF.

This chain joins TRBV28 and TRBJ2-1; unclear D gene. CDR3 length equals 15 residues. V lost 3 bases and J 0 bases, leaving 9 bases between the germline ends. The germline V gene has CDR1 MDHEN and CDR2 SYDVKM. The CDR3, as DNA: TGTGCCAGCAGTTTGAGCCTGAGCTCCTACAATGAGCAGTTCTTC. Amino acid sequence: CASSLSLSSYNEQFF.

V and J are TRBV10-3 and TRBJ1-6; 11 bases agree with TRBD1. The CDR3 is 15 amino acids. J lost 5 bases, V lost 4 bases, and 1 base had no gene match. Germline assignment: CDR1 ENHRY and CDR2 SYGVKD. The CDR3 DNA sequence: TGTGCCATCAGTGGGGACAGGGGGAATAATTCACCCCTCCACTTT. This gives the protein CAISGDRGNNSPLHF.

V is TRBV25-1 and J is TRBJ2-5, with a tentative D call TRBD2 (5 bases). Germline V gives CDR1 MGHDK, CDR2 SYGVNS. V was shortened by 3 bases and J by 6 bases, with 20 bases between the two germline ends. The CDR3 spans 16 residues. The CDR3 sequence: CASSDTRTPLAKTQYF. In nucleotides, the CDR3 is TGTGCCAGCAGTGATACCAGGACTCCCTTAGCGAAGACCCAGTACTTC.

V usage is TRBV29-1 and J usage is TRBJ1-4; D call uncertain. Per germline, CDR1 SQVTM and CDR2 ANQGSEA. The CDR3 loop spans 13 amino acids. V was cut by 7 bases and J by 4 bases, with 13 bases left in between. The CDR3 DNA reads TGCAGCGGATCAAAGTCCTATAATGAAAAACTGTTTTTT. Its translation: CSGSKSYNEKLFF.

The chain uses TRBV28 and TRBJ2-7; D is possibly TRBD1 (5 bases). The ends were cut back, 2 bases at V and 5 bases at J, with 13 bases in the middle. The CDR3 sequence is 14 residues long. Per the germline V gene, CDR1 is MDHEN and CDR2 is SYDVKM. For the CDR3, the DNA is TGTGCCAGCAGTTTACCAGGGCCTCTGGACGAGCAGTACTTC. Protein: CASSLPGPLDEQYF.

The chain is built from TRBV7-3 and TRBJ2-2, with no clear D. Germline V gene lookup returns CDR1 SGHTA and CDR2 FQGTGA. V lost 4 bases and J lost 0, with 12 bases in between. The CDR3 is 16 residues long. CDR3 bases: TGTGCCAGCAGCTCCATGACTCCCGCGAACACCGGGGAGCTGTTTTTT. Protein: CASSSMTPANTGELFF. Full variable domain (remainder filled in from reference TRBV7-3 and TRBJ2-2): GAGVSQTPSNKVTEKGKYVELRCDPISGHTALYWYRQSLGQGPEFLIYFQGTGAADDSGLPNDRFFAVRPEGSVSTLKIQRTERGDSAVYLCASSSMTPANTGELFFGEGSRLTVL.

This chain connects TRBV28 to TRBJ2-4; tentative D call: TRBD1 (6 bases). CDR3 size: 16 residues. V was shortened by 5 bases and J by 0 bases, with 14 bases between the two germline ends. The germline CDR1 and CDR2 sequences are MDHEN and SYDVKM. This CDR3 reads CASSPGQPLAKNIQYF. The CDR3 nucleotides read TGTGCCAGCAGTCCCGGACAGCCGCTAGCCAAAAACATTCAGTACTTC.

The V and J genes are TRBV6-1 and TRBJ2-2, with 12 bases that match TRBD1. V shed 0 bases and J 8 bases; nucleotides not matched to a gene: 4. CDR3 size: 16 residues. Germline CDR1 reads MNHNS; CDR2 reads SASEGT. CDR3 nucleotides: TGTGCCAGCAGTGAAGCGGCGGGACAGGGGGCTGGGGAGCTGTTTTTT. Translation gives CASSEAAGQGAGELFF.

This clone has just one count. This chain joins TRBV24-1 and TRBJ2-3, with 7 positions matching TRBD1. The CDR3 is 17 residues long. Germline trimming cut 5 bases from V and 3 bases from J; bases unmatched to any gene: 13. CDR1 is KGHDR, CDR2 SFDVKD, per germline. The DNA of the CDR3 is TGTGCCACCAGTGGTTACGACAGGGAGATGTGGACAGATACGCAGTATTTT. It yields the protein CATSGYDREMWTDTQYF.

This chain connects TRBV28 to TRBJ2-2; D possibly corresponds to TRBD1 (5 bases). The V end lost 3 bases, the J end lost 7 bases, and 12 bases lay between the germline ends. Germline V gene data show CDR1 as MDHEN and CDR2 as SYDVKM. The CDR3 extends over 14 amino acids. CDR3 coding DNA: TGTGCCAGCAGTTTTCTAGGGGATGGCGGGGAGCTGTTTTTT. Its protein is CASSFLGDGGELFF.